A selection of T cell receptor beta chains follows, all from one sample in a study of cytomegalovirus exposure and HLA in healthy donors. The repertoire was sequenced with immunoSEQ multiplex PCR; TCRdb's copy has only in-frame clones and lacks some. The sample includes about 130,000 clones, 73% of them seen just once. The sample comprised PBMCs. These receptors all come from a woman between 40 and 50 years old in good health and CMV-seropositive. CDR3s include the opening cysteine and the closing phenylalanine or tryptophan. D genes are given only for firm matches. Only some rows state a clone size, as once, few, many or a class for expanded clones.

TRBJ1-5	NA	TRBV2	NA	CASTTGHLSNQPQHF
TRBJ2-1	NA	TRBV9	TRBD2	CASSVEGTSGEQFF
TRBJ1-4	NA	TRBV9	NA	CASSVDARVRGNEKLFF
TRBJ1-3	NA	TRBV19	TRBD1	CASSTTTGLSGNTIYF
TRBJ1-5	NA	TRBV5-1	NA	CASRLDFNQPQHF
TRBJ2-7	NA	TRBV5-6	NA	CASSLGGRGGTYEQYF
TRBJ1-2	few	TRBV6-5	TRBD1	CASSPDRALNYGYTF
NA	NA	TRBV14	NA	CASSQAFYYEQYF
TRBJ1-2	few	TRBV7-9	NA	CASSLARGYGYTF
TRBJ2-7	NA	TRBV28	TRBD1	CASRPRTGQTYEQYF
TRBJ1-2	NA	TRBV19	NA	CASSIPSNYGYTF
TRBJ1-1	NA	TRBV7-9	NA	CASSPRTTRDTEAFF
TRBJ2-1	NA	TRBV28	NA	CASSPPRRVNEQFF
TRBJ1-4	NA	TRBV4-3	TRBD1	CASSQEGDRLTEKLFF
TRBJ2-1	NA	TRBV4-3	NA	CASSQDLEAVSYNEQFF
TRBJ2-3	NA	TRBV14	TRBD2	CASSQDGRRGRVISYTDTQYF
TRBJ2-3	NA	TRBV28	NA	CASSPGADTQYF
TRBJ1-4	NA	TRBV4-2	NA	CASSQDSLNEKLFF
TRBJ1-2	NA	TRBV6-5	TRBD1	CASSRGQNYGYTF
TRBJ1-6	NA	TRBV9	TRBD1	CASSVGGQAYSPLHF
TRBJ1-4	NA	TRBV2	NA	CASRLESARNEKLFF
TRBJ1-2	NA	TRBV6-1	TRBD1	CASSRTGGDGYTF
TRBJ1-1	NA	TRBV7-2	NA	CASSPTGMNTEAFF